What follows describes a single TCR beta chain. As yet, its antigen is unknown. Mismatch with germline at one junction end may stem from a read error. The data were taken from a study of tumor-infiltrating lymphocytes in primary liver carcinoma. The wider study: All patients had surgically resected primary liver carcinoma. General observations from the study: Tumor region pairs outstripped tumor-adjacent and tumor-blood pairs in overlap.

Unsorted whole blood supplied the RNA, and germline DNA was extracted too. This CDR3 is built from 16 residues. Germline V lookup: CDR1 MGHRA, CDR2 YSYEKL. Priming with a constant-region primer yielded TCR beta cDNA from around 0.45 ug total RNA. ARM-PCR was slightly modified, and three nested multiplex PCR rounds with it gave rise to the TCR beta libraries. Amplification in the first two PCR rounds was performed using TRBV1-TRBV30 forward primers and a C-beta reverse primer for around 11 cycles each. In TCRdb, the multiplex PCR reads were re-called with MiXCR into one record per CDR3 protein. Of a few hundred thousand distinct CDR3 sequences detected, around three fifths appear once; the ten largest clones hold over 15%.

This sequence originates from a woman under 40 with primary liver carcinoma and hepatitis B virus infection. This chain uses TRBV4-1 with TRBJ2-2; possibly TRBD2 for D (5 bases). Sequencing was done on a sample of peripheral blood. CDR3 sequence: CASSQEDFSHTGELFF. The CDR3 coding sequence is TGCGCCAGCAGCCAAGAAGACTTCTCCCACACCGGGGAACTGTTTTTT.